These T cell receptor beta chains were read from a single sample in a study of blood T cell repertoires in COVID-19. TCRdb's table, derived via immunoSEQ multiplex PCR, lists solely in-frame clones and lacks some. Among fewer than 200,000 clones listed, around 76% were seen once. Sequenced sample: peripheral blood. All receptors derive from a woman in her 70s with acute or convalescent COVID-19. Each CDR3 is given with its conserved first and last residue. A D gene is named only where the DNA matches it firmly. The listing skips clone size in some rows; elsewhere it reads once, few, many or a size class.

15	many	TRBV3-1/TRBV3-2	TRBJ2-1	TRBD2	CASSLSGGRDNEQFF	TGTGCCAGCAGCCTCAGCGGGGGGAGAGACAATGAGCAGTTCTTC
15	.	TRBV7-9	TRBJ2-7	TRBD2	CASGTSGGRSYEQYF	TGTGCCAGCGGGACTAGCGGGGGCCGCTCCTACGAGCAGTACTTC
13	few	TRBV3-1/TRBV3-2	TRBJ2-3	TRBD1	CASSQDTRGTQYF	TGTGCCAGCAGCCAAGATACCAGGGGGACGCAGTATTTT
16	.	TRBV5-1	TRBJ2-1	.	CASSPKQGSAYNEQFF	TGCGCCAGCAGCCCGAAACAGGGATCGGCCTACAATGAGCAGTTCTTC
14	.	TRBV19	TRBJ1-2	TRBD1	CATNHMGQGYGYTF	TGTGCCACGAACCATATGGGACAGGGCTATGGCTACACCTTC
13	.	TRBV27	TRBJ2-3	TRBD2	CASRTSGTDTQYF	TGTGCCAGCAGGACTAGCGGGACAGATACGCAGTATTTT
16	.	TRBV4-1	TRBJ2-3	.	CASSQVQGQGADTQYF	TGCGCCAGCAGCCAAGTCCAAGGGCAGGGTGCAGATACGCAGTATTTT
15	.	TRBV4-1	TRBJ1-1	.	CASSLNTGFNTEAFF	TGCGCCAGCAGCCTTAATACAGGGTTTAACACTGAAGCTTTCTTT
15	once	TRBV24-1	TRBJ1-5	.	CATSATTGSNQPQHF	TGTGCCACCAGTGCCACTACAGGAAGCAATCAGCCCCAGCATTTT
12	.	TRBV4-1	TRBJ1-1	.	CASSRLRGEAFF	TGCGCCAGCAGCCGCCTCAGGGGTGAAGCTTTCTTT
13	.	TRBV6-5	TRBJ1-1	.	CASHGLANTEAFF	TGTGCCAGCCATGGCTTAGCTAACACTGAAGCTTTCTTT
14	.	TRBV28	TRBJ1-2	TRBD1	CASSPGQGAYGYTF	TGTGCCAGCAGTCCCGGACAGGGGGCTTATGGCTACACCTTC
11	.	TRBV18	TRBJ1-1	.	CASTAGTEAFF	TGTGCCAGCACCGCAGGGACTGAAGCTTTCTTT
16	.	TRBV27	TRBJ1-2	TRBD1	CASSPGTDPFNYGYTF	TGTGCCAGCAGTCCCGGGACAGACCCCTTTAACTATGGCTACACCTTC
16	.	TRBV4-1	TRBJ2-1	TRBD2	CASSQRYQRDYNEQFF	TGCGCCAGCAGCCAAAGGTACCAGCGGGACTACAATGAGCAGTTCTTC
12	.	TRBV12-3/TRBV12-4	TRBJ2-7	.	CASSLGLDEQYF	TGTGCCAGCAGTTTGGGCCTGGACGAGCAGTACTTC
16	few	TRBV18	TRBJ2-2	TRBD1	CASSPTRTGSTGELFF	TGTGCCAGCTCACCCACCCGGACAGGATCCACCGGGGAGCTGTTTTTT
14	.	TRBV6-2/TRBV6-3	TRBJ1-2	.	CASSYSVTVYGYTF	TGTGCCAGCAGTTACTCGGTGACAGTCTATGGCTACACCTTC
13	.	TRBV4-1	TRBJ2-1	TRBD1	CASSRDREGEQFF	TGCGCCAGCAGCCGGGACAGGGAAGGTGAGCAGTTCTTC
15	.	TRBV28	TRBJ1-2	TRBD1	CASRPLDRANYGYTF	TGTGCCAGCAGACCGTTGGACAGGGCTAACTATGGCTACACCTTC
17	.	TRBV1	TRBJ2-3	.	CTSSQDAGLGPADTQYF	TGCACCAGCAGCCAAGATGCGGGACTAGGCCCTGCAGATACGCAGTATTTT
16	.	TRBV18	TRBJ1-1	TRBD1	CASSQGTGGAGTEAFF	TGTGCCAGCTCACAGGGGACAGGGGGCGCCGGCACTGAAGCTTTCTTT
14	.	TRBV6-6	TRBJ1-6	.	CASSYYEGISPLHF	TGTGCCAGCAGTTATTATGAGGGAATTTCACCCCTCCACTTT
15	.	TRBV19	TRBJ1-2	.	CASSIISQGNYGYTF	TGTGCCAGTAGTATCATTTCGCAGGGTAACTATGGCTACACCTTC
15	once	TRBV6-2/TRBV6-3	TRBJ2-2	TRBD2	CASSRLAVNTGELFF	TGTGCCAGTAGTCGGCTAGCGGTGAACACCGGGGAGCTGTTTTTT
16	.	TRBV5-6	TRBJ1-1	.	CASSIHPGQKNTEAFF	TGTGCCAGCAGCATCCACCCGGGACAAAAGAACACTGAAGCTTTCTTT
16	.	TRBV28	TRBJ2-3	TRBD2	CASSTPSGGGTDTQYF	TGTGCCAGCAGTACCCCTAGCGGGGGGGGCACAGATACGCAGTATTTT
12	once	TRBV28	TRBJ1-2	.	CASSFPGVGYTF	TGTGCCAGCAGTTTCCCAGGGGTCGGCTACACCTTC
14	.	TRBV30	TRBJ2-3	.	CAWTWGGARDTQYF	TGTGCCTGGACTTGGGGGGGGGCGCGTGATACGCAGTATTTT
14	.	TRBV10-1	TRBJ2-1	.	CASNGGTNYNEQFF	TGCGCCAGTAACGGGGGGACAAATTACAATGAGCAGTTCTTC